Detailed here is one TCR beta chain. The data were produced by immunoSEQ multiplex PCR, yet TCRdb's version contains in-frame clones alone and is incomplete. This sample has roughly 50,000 clones, with 95% to 97% found just once. This record belongs to a study of control samples from healthy donors and cancer patients. V lost 3 bases to trimming and J lost 4 bases, with 21 bases between them. This CDR3 is built from 16 residues. Germline loops: CDR1 GTSNPN, CDR2 SVGIG (reference sequence). This receptor was identified in a woman younger than 45 in good health. V usage is TRBV30 and J usage is TRBJ1-1, with D tentatively TRBD1 (5 bases). The sample was blood. The CDR3 spells CAWRERGAGRATEAFF. The CDR3 DNA reads TGTGCCTGGAGGGAGAGAGGCGCAGGGAGGGCCACTGAAGCTTTCTTT.